This TCR beta chain came from a study of vaccination and CD4 T cells after COVID-19 (dated by TCRdb to the early 2020s). Study-wide context: Every convalescent patient had a positive nasal swab PCR test for SARS-CoV-2, with mild disease in about 9 patients and severe disease in one. Six males and four females were included in the convalescent cohort, with two Hispanic individuals, seven Caucasians, two Asians and one multiracial person represented. The spike-specific CD4+ TCR repertoire was compared before and after mRNA vaccination in approximately ten COVID-19 convalescent patients and a few infection-naive healthy vaccine recipients. Post-COVID blood samples were collected from convalescent patients a median of around 100 days after diagnosis, with a range of roughly 30 to 161 days. Overlapping spike peptide pools from SARS-CoV-2 and from the common cold coronaviruses HCoV-NL63, HCoV-OC43 and HCoV-229E were used as culture stimuli. Post-vaccine blood samples were obtained a median of about 77 days after the second vaccine dose, with a range of about 13 to 250 days. As controls, cultures received a CEFX viral epitope pool (the positive control), an HIV-1 Nef peptide pool (the negative control), or no peptide at all. Participants got two doses of the Pfizer-BioNTech BNT162b2 vaccine (n=8) or two doses of the Moderna mRNA-1273 vaccine (n=2). The paper's findings and limits, for the study overall: Among convalescent patients, a median roughly 84% of the SARS-CoV-2-reactive clones seen after vaccination appeared only after vaccination, which suggests priming specific to the vaccine. Nearly all vaccine-specific clones in convalescent patients (304 of 307) were mono-reactive for SARS-CoV-2 spike rather than cross-reactive with common cold coronaviruses. The number of convalescent patients in the study was relatively small, and the study did not examine early timepoints following natural infection. An increase in the median number of SARS-CoV-2-reactive clonotypes from around 20 after infection to roughly 39 after vaccination was observed, but the change was not found to be significant.

The sample's treatment or condition, from its label and the paper: approximately nine-day PBMC culture with coronavirus spike peptide pools or control peptides (ViraFEST assay). The ViraFEST assay was used in the study, in which antigen-specific T cells were expanded with peptide pools and expanded clonotypes were subsequently identified by TCR sequencing. Positive SARS-CoV-2 PCR tests in the convalescent patients dated from March to December 2020, before Alpha, Beta and Delta variants emerged in the United States. Each well held two million PBMCs cultured with approximately 9.2 ug/ml peptide pools in IMDM containing 5% human AB serum and 7.5 to 10 IU/ml IL-2. On days 3 and 7, half of the culture medium was replaced with fresh IL-2-containing medium. After approximately 11 days of culture, CD4+ T cells were isolated by negative selection with the EasySep CD4+ T cell isolation kit. Ficoll-Paque Plus gradient centrifugation was used to isolate PBMCs from whole blood, and the isolated PBMCs were then either used fresh or cryopreserved at -140C. Triplicate wells were generally used for each culture condition.

Details on this clonotype: What this receptor recognizes is not known. No base-level quality is on record; no much larger clone is a single base apart.

Library creation used PCR. At the Johns Hopkins FTIC core, DNA from the cultured CD4+ T cells underwent TCR sequencing with the Oncomine TCR Beta short-read assay. Genomic DNA was extracted from the cultured CD4+ T cells with the QIAamp micro DNA kit. Oncomine TCR Beta libraries made from cultured CD4+ T cells were pooled using unique dual indexes and sequenced on an Illumina iSeq 100. Concerning the study's data processing: Non-productive sequences were filtered out, and CDR3s that did not start with C, did not end with F or W, or were shorter than 7 amino acids were discarded. Antigen-specific clonotypes were identified using the MANAFEST web application through comparison of peptide-stimulated wells with reference and other culture wells. An FDR below 0.05, an odds ratio above 5, and a productive frequency above 0.1% in at least two of three replicate wells were required for clones to be considered positive. Cross-reactive clonotypes were defined as significantly expanded in both SARS-CoV-2 spike wells and at least one common cold coronavirus spike condition. Similarity between CDR3 sequences was evaluated in R version 3.6.1 using Levenshtein distances (stringdist) and unrooted phylogenetic trees (ape). TCRdb trimmed public reads at Q25 via fastp, called clones via MiXCR and kept in-frame beta chains. Identical CDR3 proteins give one entry, which carries the most common genes and DNA. TCRdb assigned the V and J calls; the authors' analysis was not used. The sample data list 13,000 or so distinct CDR3 sequences, and approximately 40% of these were observed just once. The ten largest account for more than 7.5% of the sample.

Taken from cysteine to phenylalanine, the CDR3 has 16 residues. Only the CDR3 part of the read is kept: 48 bases, read in frame from the first base. The receptor was isolated from a human donor who had recovered from COVID-19. Material for sequencing was CD4+ T cells from blood, cultured in vitro. The sequence is built from TRBV21-1 and TRBJ2-5; TRBD2 is the table's D call and was not checked against the DNA. TRBV21-1 represents a pseudogene. The CDR3 loop reads CASSNLAGGGQETQYF. The base sequence is TGTGCCAGCAGCAATCTAGCGGGGGGTGGTCAAGAGACCCAGTACTTC.